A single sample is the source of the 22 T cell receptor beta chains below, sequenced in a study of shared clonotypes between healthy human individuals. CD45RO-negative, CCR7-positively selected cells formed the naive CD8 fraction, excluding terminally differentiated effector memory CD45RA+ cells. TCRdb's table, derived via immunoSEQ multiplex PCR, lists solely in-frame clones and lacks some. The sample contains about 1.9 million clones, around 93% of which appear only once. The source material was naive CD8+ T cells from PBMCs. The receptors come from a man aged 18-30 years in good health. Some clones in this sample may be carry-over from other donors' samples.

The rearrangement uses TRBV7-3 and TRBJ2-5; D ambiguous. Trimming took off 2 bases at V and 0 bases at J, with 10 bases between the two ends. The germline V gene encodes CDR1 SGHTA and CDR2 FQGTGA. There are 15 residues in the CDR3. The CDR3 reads CASSLVGSNQETQYF. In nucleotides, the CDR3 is TGTGCCAGCAGCTTAGTGGGGTCCAACCAAGAGACCCAGTACTTC. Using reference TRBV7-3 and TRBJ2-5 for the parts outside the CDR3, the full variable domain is GAGVSQTPSNKVTEKGKYVELRCDPISGHTALYWYRQSLGQGPEFLIYFQGTGAADDSGLPNDRFFAVRPEGSVSTLKIQRTERGDSAVYLCASSLVGSNQETQYFGPGTRLLVL.

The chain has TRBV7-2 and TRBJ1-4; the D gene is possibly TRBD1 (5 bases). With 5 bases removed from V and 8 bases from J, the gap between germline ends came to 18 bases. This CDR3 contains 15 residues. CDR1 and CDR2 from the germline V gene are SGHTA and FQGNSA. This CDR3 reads CASSDGTFWGEKLFF. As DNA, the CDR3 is TGTGCCAGCAGCGACGGGACTTTCTGGGGGGAAAAACTGTTTTTT.

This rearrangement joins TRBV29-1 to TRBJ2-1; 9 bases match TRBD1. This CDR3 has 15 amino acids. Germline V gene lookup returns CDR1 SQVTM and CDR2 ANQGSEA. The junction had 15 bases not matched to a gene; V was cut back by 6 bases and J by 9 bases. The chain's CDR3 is CSVQFRDRVSTEQFF. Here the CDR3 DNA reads TGCAGCGTACAATTCCGGGACAGGGTTTCTACTGAGCAGTTCTTC.

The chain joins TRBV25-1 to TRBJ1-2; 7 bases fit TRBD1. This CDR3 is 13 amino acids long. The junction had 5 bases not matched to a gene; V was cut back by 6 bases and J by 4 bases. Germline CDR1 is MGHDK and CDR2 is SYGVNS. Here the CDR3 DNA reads TGTGCCAGCAGCATTGGACAGGCCTATGGCTACACCTTC. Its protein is CASSIGQAYGYTF.

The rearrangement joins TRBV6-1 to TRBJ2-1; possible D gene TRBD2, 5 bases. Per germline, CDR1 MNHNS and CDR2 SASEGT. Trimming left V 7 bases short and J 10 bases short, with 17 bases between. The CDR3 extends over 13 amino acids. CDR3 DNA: TGTGCCAGCACCTTGAGGGTAACCCAGGAGCAGTTCTTC. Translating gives CASTLRVTQEQFF.

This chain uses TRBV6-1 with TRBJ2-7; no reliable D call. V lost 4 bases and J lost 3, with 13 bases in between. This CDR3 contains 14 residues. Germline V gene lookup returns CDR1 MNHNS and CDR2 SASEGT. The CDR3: CASSVIPENYEQYF. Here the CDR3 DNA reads TGTGCCAGCAGTGTTATACCCGAGAACTACGAGCAGTACTTC.

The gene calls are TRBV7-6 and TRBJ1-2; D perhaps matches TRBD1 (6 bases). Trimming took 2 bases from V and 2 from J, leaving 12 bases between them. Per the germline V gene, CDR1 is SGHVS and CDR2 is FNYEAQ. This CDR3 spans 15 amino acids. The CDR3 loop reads CASSLSPGANYGYTF. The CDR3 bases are TGTGCCAGCAGCTTATCTCCGGGGGCGAACTATGGCTACACCTTC.

The CDR3 loop reads CASSQGVEGPFTYEQYF. In DNA form, the CDR3 reads TGCGCCAGCAGCCAAGGGGTCGAGGGGCCCTTTACCTACGAGCAGTACTTC. The V gene is TRBV4-3, the J gene TRBJ2-7; tentatively, D is TRBD1 or TRBD2 (5 bases each). Per the germline V gene, CDR1 is LGHNA and CDR2 is YSLEER. V lost 1 base and J lost 2, with 18 bases in between. The CDR3 runs to 17 residues.

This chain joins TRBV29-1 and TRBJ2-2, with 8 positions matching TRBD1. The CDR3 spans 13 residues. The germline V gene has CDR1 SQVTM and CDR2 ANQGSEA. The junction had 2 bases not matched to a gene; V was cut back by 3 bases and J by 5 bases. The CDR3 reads CSVEDRVTGELFF. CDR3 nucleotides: TGCAGCGTTGAGGACAGGGTTACCGGGGAGCTGTTTTTT.

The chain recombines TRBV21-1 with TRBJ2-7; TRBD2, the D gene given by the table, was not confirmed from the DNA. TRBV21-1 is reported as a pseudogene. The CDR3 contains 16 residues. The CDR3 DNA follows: TGTGCCAGCAGCTGCCAGACTAGCGGGGTTTCCTACGAGCAGTACTTC. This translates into CASSCQTSGVSYEQYF.

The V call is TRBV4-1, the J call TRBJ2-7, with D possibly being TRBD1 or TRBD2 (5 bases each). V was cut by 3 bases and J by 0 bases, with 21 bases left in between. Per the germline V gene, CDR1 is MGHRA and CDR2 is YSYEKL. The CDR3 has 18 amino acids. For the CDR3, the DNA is TGCGCCAGCAGCCAGGATCCCGGGACGGTAACCAACTCCTACGAGCAGTACTTC. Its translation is CASSQDPGTVTNSYEQYF.

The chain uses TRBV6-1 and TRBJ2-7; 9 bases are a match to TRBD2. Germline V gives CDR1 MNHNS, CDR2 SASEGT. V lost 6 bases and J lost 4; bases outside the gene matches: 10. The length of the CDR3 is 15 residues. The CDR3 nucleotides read TGTGCCAGCAGGACCCGCCGCCTAGCGGGATACGAGCAGTACTTC. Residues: CASRTRRLAGYEQYF.

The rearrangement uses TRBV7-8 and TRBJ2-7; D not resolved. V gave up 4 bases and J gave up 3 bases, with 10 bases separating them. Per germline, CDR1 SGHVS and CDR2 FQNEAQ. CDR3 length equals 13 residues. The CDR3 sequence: CASSWIKDYEQYF. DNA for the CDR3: TGTGCCAGCAGCTGGATAAAAGACTACGAGCAGTACTTC.

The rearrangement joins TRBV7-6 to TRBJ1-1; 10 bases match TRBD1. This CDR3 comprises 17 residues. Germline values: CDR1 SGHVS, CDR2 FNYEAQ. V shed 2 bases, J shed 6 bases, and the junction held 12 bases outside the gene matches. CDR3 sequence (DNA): TGTGCCAGCAGCTTAACATCCTCCGGGACAGGGGAATCTGAAGCTTTCTTT. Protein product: CASSLTSSGTGESEAFF.

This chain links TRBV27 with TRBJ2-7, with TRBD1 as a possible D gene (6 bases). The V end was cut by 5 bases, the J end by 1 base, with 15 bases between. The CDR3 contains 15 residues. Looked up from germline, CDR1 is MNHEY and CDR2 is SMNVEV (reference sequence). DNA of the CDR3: TGTGCCAGCAGTCCTAGGGGGACGCTGTCCTACGAGCAGTACTTC. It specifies CASSPRGTLSYEQYF.

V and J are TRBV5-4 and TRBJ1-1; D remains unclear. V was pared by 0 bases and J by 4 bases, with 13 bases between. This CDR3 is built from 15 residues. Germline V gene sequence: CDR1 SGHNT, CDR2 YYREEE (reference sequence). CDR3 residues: CASSLGGPPSTEAFF. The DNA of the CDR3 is TGTGCCAGCAGCTTGGGTGGACCTCCTAGCACTGAAGCTTTCTTT.

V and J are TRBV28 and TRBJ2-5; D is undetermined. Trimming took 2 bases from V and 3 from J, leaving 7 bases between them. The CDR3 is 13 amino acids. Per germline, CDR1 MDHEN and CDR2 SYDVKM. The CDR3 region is CASSLRAEETQYF. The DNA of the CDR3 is TGTGCCAGCAGTTTACGGGCAGAAGAGACCCAGTACTTC.

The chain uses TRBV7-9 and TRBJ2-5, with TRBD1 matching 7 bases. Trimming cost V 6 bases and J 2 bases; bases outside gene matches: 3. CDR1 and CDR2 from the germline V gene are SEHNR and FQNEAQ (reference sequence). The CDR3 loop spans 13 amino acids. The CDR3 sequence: CASRGGGQETQYF. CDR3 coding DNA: TGTGCCAGCAGAGGGGGCGGACAAGAGACCCAGTACTTC.

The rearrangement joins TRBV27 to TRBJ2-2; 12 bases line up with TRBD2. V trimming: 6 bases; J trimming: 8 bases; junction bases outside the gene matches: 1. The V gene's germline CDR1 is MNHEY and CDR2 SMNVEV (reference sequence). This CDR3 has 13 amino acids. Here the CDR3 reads CASRTSGRGELFF. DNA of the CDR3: TGTGCCAGCAGGACTAGCGGGAGAGGGGAGCTGTTTTTT.

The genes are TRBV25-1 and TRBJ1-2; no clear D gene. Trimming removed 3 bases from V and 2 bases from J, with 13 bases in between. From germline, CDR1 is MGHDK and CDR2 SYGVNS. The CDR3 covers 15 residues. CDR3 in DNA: TGTGCCAGCAGTGAGGCCGCCCCCCCCAACTATGGCTACACCTTC. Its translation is CASSEAAPPNYGYTF.

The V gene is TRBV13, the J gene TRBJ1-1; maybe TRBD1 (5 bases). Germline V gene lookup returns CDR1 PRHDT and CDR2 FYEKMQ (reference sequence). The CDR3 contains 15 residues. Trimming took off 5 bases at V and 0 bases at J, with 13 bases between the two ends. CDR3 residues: CASSPRDGLNTEAFF. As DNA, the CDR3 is TGTGCCAGCAGCCCGCGGGACGGATTGAACACTGAAGCTTTCTTT. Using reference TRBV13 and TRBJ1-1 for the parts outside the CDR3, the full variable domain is AAGVIQSPRHLIKEKRETATLKCYPIPRHDTVYWYQQGPGQDPQFLISFYEKMQSDKGSIPDRFSAQQFSDYHSELNMSSLELGDSALYFCASSPRDGLNTEAFFGQGTRLTVV.

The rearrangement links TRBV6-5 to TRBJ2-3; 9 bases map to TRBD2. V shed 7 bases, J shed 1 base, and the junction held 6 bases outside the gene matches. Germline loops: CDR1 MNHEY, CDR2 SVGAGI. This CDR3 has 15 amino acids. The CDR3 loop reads CASTLGGGGTDTQYF. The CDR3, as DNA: TGTGCCAGCACCCTTGGCGGGGGGGGCACAGATACGCAGTATTTT.